This T cell receptor beta chain was recovered during a study of response to subunit inactivated influenza vaccine (dated 2018 in TCRdb). In terms of the full investigation: Deep quantitative T cell receptor repertoire profiling was used in the study to track responses to a trivalent subunit inactivated influenza vaccine. Paper-wide results and their limitations: According to the authors, only a limited number of new T cells may be recruited by each seasonal influenza vaccination.

In its sample, this clonotype was seen a few times. Its binding antigen is unknown. Base qualities are not provided; no much larger clone lies one nucleotide away. Library construction relied on RT-PCR. The instrument given in TCRdb is Illumina HiSeq 2500. Using fastp at Q25 and MiXCR, TCRdb reprocessed the public reads and kept productive beta chains. Rows matching on CDR3 protein sequence are summarized as one entry with the most common DNA and genes. The sample has hundreds of thousands of distinct CDR3 sequences on record, around 8% of them singletons. The ten largest clones represent approximately 13% of the sample. The germline V gene (reference sequence) provides CDR1 MNHEY and CDR2 SMNVEV. Here V drops 6 bases and J drops 2 bases, and the junction holds 7 bases not matched to any gene. Reading from cysteine to phenylalanine, the CDR3 counts 15 amino acids. Here the CDR3 DNA is all that survives: 45 bases in frame from base 1.

This specimen was PBMCs from blood, taken around 25 months after vaccination. This clonotype was obtained from a man aged 45-69 years who received an inactivated influenza vaccine. Donor details come from another sample of the same person, matched by shared clones. Here the chain combines TRBV27 and TRBJ1-5, with 7 junctional bases fitting TRBD1. The nucleotides are TGTGCCAGCAGAAAACAGGGGACGGGCAATCAGCCCCAGCATTTT. Translated, this gives CASRKQGTGNQPQHF.